The 24 T cell receptor beta chains reported below all come from one sample, sequenced in a study of blood T cell repertoires in COVID-19. Measured with immunoSEQ multiplex PCR; TCRdb has only the in-frame clones, and not every one. The profile covers about 320,000 clones, with 90% to 95% appearing a single time and 3.9% taken by the ten largest. Sequenced input: PBMCs or T cells enriched from blood (not recorded which). These receptors were taken from a young woman who had been exposed to COVID-19.

In this sample, this clone turned up once. The V call is TRBV7-9, the J call TRBJ1-2; TRBD1 agrees at 11 bases. Germline-derived CDR1 and CDR2 are SEHNR and FQNEAQ (reference sequence). CDR3 size: 15 residues. V shed 4 bases, J shed 6 bases, and the junction held 7 bases outside the gene matches. CDR3 loop: CASSSGTGGSHGYTF. The CDR3 DNA is TGTGCCAGCAGCTCCGGGACAGGGGGTTCTCATGGCTACACCTTC.

J is TRBJ2-7 and V is TRBV5-1, with D perhaps matching TRBD2 (5 bases). V dropped 2 bases and J dropped 10 bases, with 13 bases sitting between them. This CDR3 is 12 amino acids long. Germline V gene sequence: CDR1 SGHRS, CDR2 YFSETQ. The CDR3 loop reads CASSLRAGHQYF. DNA of the CDR3: TGCGCCAGCAGCTTACGGGCGGGTCATCAGTACTTC.

This clone occurred once. This chain connects TRBV14 to TRBJ2-7; tentatively, D is TRBD1 (6 bases). CDR3 length: 13 residues. V was pared by 3 bases and J by 3 bases, with 9 bases between. Germline CDR1 and CDR2: SGHDN and FVKESK. The CDR3 protein is CASSQGHGYEQYF. The CDR3 DNA reads TGTGCCAGCAGCCAGGGACACGGCTACGAGCAGTACTTC.

This rearrangement joins TRBV5-4 to TRBJ2-1, with 11 bases identical to TRBD2. Trimming removed 4 bases from V and 5 bases from J; junction bases left unmatched: 8. Germline V gives CDR1 SGHNT, CDR2 YYREEE (reference sequence). The CDR3 loop spans 16 amino acids. Here the CDR3 DNA reads TGTGCCAGCAGCCCGGGCGGGACTAGCGGCCACAATGAGCAGTTCTTC. Its translation is CASSPGGTSGHNEQFF. The full variable domain, rest sourced from reference TRBV5-4 and TRBJ2-1, is ETGVTQSPTHLIKTRGQQVTLRCSSQSGHNTVSWYQQALGQGPQFIFQYYREEENGRGNFPPRFSGLQFPNYSSELNVNALELDDSALYLCASSPGGTSGHNEQFFGPGTRLTVL.

The rearrangement joins TRBV4-1 to TRBJ2-2, with D perhaps TRBD2 (5 bases). Trimming shortened V by 4 bases and J by 0 bases, and 12 bases separated the two germline ends. The CDR3 has 16 residues. Looked up from germline, CDR1 is MGHRA and CDR2 is YSYEKL. The CDR3 region is CASSPRARPNTGELFF. DNA for the CDR3: TGCGCCAGCAGCCCGAGGGCTAGACCGAACACCGGGGAGCTGTTTTTT.

V gene TRBV7-2 combines with J gene TRBJ1-2; possible D gene TRBD1, 6 bases. Germline CDR1 SGHTA, CDR2 FQGNSA. V dropped 8 bases and J dropped 1 base, with 11 bases sitting between them. This CDR3 contains 13 residues. The CDR3 is CASRGGVNYGYTF. CDR3 in DNA: TGTGCCAGCCGAGGGGGGGTTAACTATGGCTACACCTTC.

This rearrangement joins TRBV27 to TRBJ2-3; TRBD2 is a possible D gene (5 bases). The germline V gene has CDR1 MNHEY and CDR2 SMNVEV (reference sequence). The CDR3 consists of 13 residues. V shed 11 bases and J shed 0 bases, with 12 bases lying between them. CDR3 amino acids: CASGVPSTDTQYF. CDR3 sequence (DNA): TGTGCCTCCGGGGTTCCTAGCACAGATACGCAGTATTTT.

This clone was found a few times. The chain recombines TRBV18 with TRBJ2-1; 9 bases match TRBD2. Trimming removed 0 bases from V and 4 bases from J; junction bases left unmatched: 4. The CDR3 is made up of 16 amino acids. Germline values: CDR1 KGHSH, CDR2 LQKENI. The CDR3 loop is CASSPPGGGAYNEQFF. The CDR3 DNA follows: TGTGCCAGCTCACCACCTGGCGGGGGGGCGTACAATGAGCAGTTCTTC. The full variable domain, rest sourced from reference TRBV18 and TRBJ2-1, is NAGVMQNPRHLVRRRGQEARLRCSPMKGHSHVYWYRQLPEEGLKFMVYLQKENIIDESGMPKERFSAEFPKEGPSILRIQQVVRGDSAAYFCASSPPGGGAYNEQFFGPGTRLTVL.

The gene calls are TRBV7-3 and TRBJ2-7; TRBD2 matches at 8 bases. The CDR3 is 17 residues long. Trimming took 3 bases from V and 1 from J; bases not matched to a gene: 11. Germline lookup yields CDR1 SGHTA and CDR2 FQGTGA. CDR3 in amino acids: CASSLQPGTRPSYEQYF. CDR3 in DNA: TGTGCCAGCAGCTTGCAACCCGGGACTAGGCCTTCCTACGAGCAGTACTTC.

The chain joins TRBV4-2 to TRBJ2-3; no clear D. CDR3 size: 15 residues. Trimming pared 0 bases from V and 3 bases from J, leaving 10 bases between. Germline lookup yields CDR1 LGHNA and CDR2 YNFKEQ. Here the CDR3 reads CASSQDPAETDTQYF. CDR3 coding DNA: TGTGCCAGCAGCCAAGATCCCGCGGAAACAGATACGCAGTATTTT.

This clone was seen a handful of times. The chain recombines TRBV5-1 with TRBJ1-1, with D perhaps TRBD1 (6 bases). The CDR3 spans 15 residues. V was pared by 3 bases and J by 4 bases, with 16 bases between. Germline V gene data show CDR1 as SGHRS and CDR2 as YFSETQ. The CDR3 loop is CASSWHRVGGTEAFF. CDR3 coding DNA: TGCGCCAGCAGCTGGCACAGGGTAGGTGGCACTGAAGCTTTCTTT.

The rearrangement uses TRBV4-2 and TRBJ1-2; D unclear. The germline V and J ends were trimmed by 1 base and 8 bases, with 8 bases remaining between them. CDR1 LGHNA and CDR2 YNFKEQ come from the germline V gene. This CDR3 has 12 amino acids. CDR3 loop: CASSQVQAGYTF. The CDR3 nucleotides read TGTGCCAGCAGCCAAGTCCAGGCCGGCTACACCTTC.

This clone was picked up a small number of times. V is TRBV29-1 and J is TRBJ1-2; 10 bases align to TRBD1. CDR1 is SQVTM, CDR2 ANQGSEA, per germline. The CDR3 covers 15 residues. The ends lost 6 bases at V and 4 bases at J; junction bases unmatched: 11. The CDR3 region has the DNA TGCAGCGTCACAGGTCTGGGGACAGGGGTCTATGGCTACACCTTC. It encodes CSVTGLGTGVYGYTF. The variable domain in full, with the rest retrieved from reference TRBV29-1 and TRBJ1-2, is SAVISQKPSRDICQRGTSLTIQCQVDSQVTMMFWYRQQPGQSLTLIATANQGSEATYESGFVIDKFPISRPNLTFSTLTVSNMSPEDSSIYLCSVTGLGTGVYGYTFGSGTRLTVV.

V is TRBV7-3 and J is TRBJ2-5, with 8 nucleotides matching TRBD1. The germline V gene encodes CDR1 SGHTA and CDR2 FQGTGA. This CDR3 has 13 residues. The ends lost 5 bases at V and 3 bases at J; junction bases unmatched: 2. This CDR3 is CASSRTGKETQYF. CDR3 in DNA: TGTGCCAGCAGCCGGACAGGGAAAGAGACCCAGTACTTC. The entire variable domain, with the rest obtained from reference TRBV7-3 and TRBJ2-5, is as follows: GAGVSQTPSNKVTEKGKYVELRCDPISGHTALYWYRQSLGQGPEFLIYFQGTGAADDSGLPNDRFFAVRPEGSVSTLKIQRTERGDSAVYLCASSRTGKETQYFGPGTRLLVL.

The chain links TRBV5-5 to TRBJ1-5; TRBD1 might be the D (5 bases). The CDR3 totals 15 residues. With 5 bases removed from V and 5 bases from J, the gap between germline ends came to 17 bases. CDR1 and CDR2 (germline): SGHKS, YYEKEE (reference sequence). CDR3 coding DNA: TGTGCCAGCAGTCTTGGAACAGGAGACTATCAGCCCCAGCATTTT. It translates to CASSLGTGDYQPQHF.

This chain connects TRBV30 to TRBJ2-1; TRBD2 might be the D (5 bases). The germline V gene encodes CDR1 GTSNPN and CDR2 SVGIG (reference sequence). The CDR3 runs 14 residues. Deletions cut 5 bases from V and 0 bases from J, with 11 bases between. The CDR3 loop is CAWGLPSSYNEQFF. As DNA, the CDR3 is TGTGCCTGGGGACTGCCGAGCTCCTACAATGAGCAGTTCTTC.

V gene TRBV6-2 or TRBV6-3 combines with J gene TRBJ2-7, with D unclear. The ends were cut back, 5 bases at V and 3 bases at J, with 5 bases in the middle. CDR3 length: 11 residues. CDR1 and CDR2 from the germline V gene are MNHEY and SVGEGT. The CDR3 here is CASSLRYEQYF. CDR3 sequence (DNA): TGTGCCAGCAGTCTCCGCTACGAGCAGTACTTC.

The chain joins TRBV6-2 or TRBV6-3 to TRBJ2-3; 8 nucleotides agree with TRBD2. CDR1 and CDR2 (germline): MNHEY, SVGEGT. V trimming: 0 bases; J trimming: 2 bases; junction bases outside the gene matches: 10. This CDR3 is built from 18 residues. CDR3 nucleotides: TGTGCCAGCAGTTACTCCTATCTGGTAGCGGGGATCACAGATACGCAGTATTTT. Translating gives CASSYSYLVAGITDTQYF.

The V and J genes are TRBV11-3 and TRBJ2-2, with D unclear. CDR3 length: 14 residues. V lost 1 base, J lost 1 base, and 4 bases lay in between. Looked up from germline, CDR1 is SGHNT and CDR2 is YENEEA. The CDR3, as DNA: TGTGCCAGCAGCTTAGGACAGAACACCGGGGAGCTGTTTTTT. It yields the protein CASSLGQNTGELFF.

This chain uses TRBV4-3 with TRBJ1-1; D is uncertain. This CDR3 is built from 14 residues. Germline V gene lookup returns CDR1 LGHNA and CDR2 YSLEER. V was trimmed by 3 bases and J by 3 bases, leaving 11 bases between them. The CDR3 reads CASSHQEAHTEAFF. The DNA for the CDR3 is TGCGCCAGCAGCCACCAGGAGGCCCACACTGAAGCTTTCTTT.

The rearrangement uses TRBV20-1 and TRBJ1-1; no clear D. Germline values: CDR1 DFQATT, CDR2 SNEGSKA (reference sequence). The ends were cut back, 3 bases at V and 10 bases at J, with 12 bases in the middle. This CDR3 spans 11 amino acids. Here the CDR3 DNA reads TGCAGTGCTAGGATCCGCGAGCGAGCTTTCTTT. It translates to CSARIRERAFF.

The chain employs TRBV6-5 and TRBJ2-7; D call uncertain. V gave up 6 bases and J gave up 9 bases, with 15 bases separating them. Germline CDR1 MNHEY, CDR2 SVGAGI. This CDR3 is 12 amino acids long. The CDR3 coding sequence is TGTGCCAGCAGCCCCTCCTTTTCGCGGCAGTACTTC. This codes for CASSPSFSRQYF.

The rearrangement uses TRBV27 and TRBJ2-1; the D gene is possibly TRBD2 (6 bases). V lost 8 bases to trimming and J lost 4 bases, with 12 bases between them. The CDR3 extends over 13 amino acids. In germline, CDR1 is MNHEY, CDR2 SMNVEV (reference sequence). CDR3 loop: CASGTSGYNEQFF. CDR3 in DNA: TGTGCCAGCGGGACTTCGGGGTACAATGAGCAGTTCTTC.

CDR3 DNA: TGTGCCAGCAGTTACTCCGACAGCTACGACTATGGCTACACCTTC. Encoded protein: CASSYSDSYDYGYTF. The chain uses TRBV6-5 and TRBJ1-2; the D gene is possibly TRBD1 (5 bases). The CDR3 sequence is 15 residues long. Germline V CDR1 and CDR2: MNHEY, SVGAGI. Trimming pared 0 bases from V and 3 bases from J, leaving 11 bases between.